Listed below are T cell receptor beta chains from one sample, sequenced in a study of OX40 agonist ivuxolimab in advanced cancers. Sequenced by immunoSEQ multiplex PCR; TCRdb stores in-frame clones only, minus some. The table records approximately 100,000 clones, about 85% of them present only once. Sequencing used CD4+ or CD8+ T cells sorted from blood, obtained in a trial of the OX40 agonist ivuxolimab. Receptors originate from an adult with an advanced solid tumor such as melanoma, head and neck, liver or kidney cancer. Each CDR3 is given with its conserved first and last residue. D genes are given only for firm matches. The size field is filled for only some rows; it gives once, few, many or a size class.

j_call: TRBJ1-2
d_call: NA
clone_size: NA
v_call: TRBV7-9
cdr3_nt: TGTGCCAGCAGCTTAGTTGGGGGCGCGGATGGCTACACCTTC
cdr3_aa: CASSLVGGADGYTF

j_call: TRBJ2-1
d_call: TRBD2
clone_size: few
v_call: TRBV4-1
cdr3_nt: TGCGCCAGCAGCCAAGGGACTAGCGGTTACAATGAGCAGTTCTTC
cdr3_aa: CASSQGTSGYNEQFF

j_call: TRBJ1-1
d_call: NA
clone_size: NA
v_call: TRBV5-6
cdr3_nt: TGTGCCAGCAGCCCCCTGAGGTCCGGGTCAGTGAACACTGAAGCTTTCTTT
cdr3_aa: CASSPLRSGSVNTEAFF

j_call: TRBJ1-1
d_call: NA
clone_size: few
v_call: TRBV30
cdr3_nt: TGTGCCTGGAGCGAGGACGGGGGCACTGAAGCTTTCTTT
cdr3_aa: CAWSEDGGTEAFF

j_call: TRBJ2-7
d_call: NA
clone_size: NA
v_call: TRBV11-2
cdr3_nt: TGTGCCAGCAGCCCGAGACAGGTTACCTACGAGCAGTACTTC
cdr3_aa: CASSPRQVTYEQYF

j_call: TRBJ2-1
d_call: TRBD2
clone_size: NA
v_call: TRBV14
cdr3_nt: TGTGCCAGCAGCCAAGAAGTCAGGGGACTAGCGGGAGTGGAGGACTCCTACAATGAGCAGTTCTTC
cdr3_aa: CASSQEVRGLAGVEDSYNEQFF

j_call: TRBJ2-7
d_call: NA
clone_size: NA
v_call: TRBV5-1
cdr3_nt: TGCGCCAGCAGCTTGGTAGCAGGGGACACCTACGAGCAGTACTTC
cdr3_aa: CASSLVAGDTYEQYF

j_call: TRBJ2-1
d_call: TRBD2
clone_size: NA
v_call: TRBV7-3
cdr3_nt: TGTGCCAGCAGCTCACCGGGACTAGCGGGAGGGAATGAGCAGTTCTTC
cdr3_aa: CASSSPGLAGGNEQFF

j_call: TRBJ2-1
d_call: TRBD1
clone_size: few
v_call: TRBV7-9
cdr3_nt: TGTGCCAGCAGCTTTCCGGGACAGGGGGCGTATGAGCAGTTCTTC
cdr3_aa: CASSFPGQGAYEQFF

j_call: TRBJ2-7
d_call: TRBD1
clone_size: once
v_call: TRBV5-1
cdr3_nt: TGCGCCAGCAGCTTGGGCCACACAGGGGGGATTTACGAGCAGTACTTC
cdr3_aa: CASSLGHTGGIYEQYF

j_call: TRBJ2-3
d_call: NA
clone_size: NA
v_call: TRBV5-1
cdr3_nt: TGCGCTCAAAAAGTAGGGGCTAGCACAGATACGCAGTATTTT
cdr3_aa: CAQKVGASTDTQYF

j_call: TRBJ2-7
d_call: NA
clone_size: NA
v_call: TRBV27
cdr3_nt: TGTGCCAGCAGTTTATCGGGAGGCGTCTACGAGCAGTACTTC
cdr3_aa: CASSLSGGVYEQYF

j_call: TRBJ2-1
d_call: TRBD2
clone_size: NA
v_call: TRBV6-5
cdr3_nt: TGTGCCAGCAGTTCACTCGACCTAGCGGAGTTCTTC
cdr3_aa: CASSSLDLAEFF

j_call: TRBJ1-6
d_call: NA
clone_size: NA
v_call: TRBV19
cdr3_nt: TGTGCCAGTAGTATTGCCGGGATCTCCTATAATTCACCCCTCCACTTT
cdr3_aa: CASSIAGISYNSPLHF

j_call: TRBJ1-5
d_call: NA
clone_size: NA
v_call: TRBV23-1
cdr3_nt: TGCGCCAGCAGTCCAGTGGATCAGTCCCAGCATTTT
cdr3_aa: CASSPVDQSQHF

j_call: TRBJ2-7
d_call: TRBD1
clone_size: few
v_call: TRBV28
cdr3_nt: TGTGCCAGCAGTTCCGGGACAGAACAGCAGTACTTC
cdr3_aa: CASSSGTEQQYF

j_call: TRBJ2-1
d_call: NA
clone_size: NA
v_call: TRBV27
cdr3_nt: TGTGCCAGCAGTTTAGGGTCCACACTTTACAATGAGCAGTTCTTC
cdr3_aa: CASSLGSTLYNEQFF

j_call: TRBJ1-6
d_call: NA
clone_size: NA
v_call: TRBV7-9
cdr3_nt: TGTGCCAGCAGCTCGAGTCAGCCAAATTCACCCCTCCACTTT
cdr3_aa: CASSSSQPNSPLHF

j_call: TRBJ2-1
d_call: NA
clone_size: NA
v_call: TRBV7-6
cdr3_nt: TGTGCCAGCAGCTTAGCCTCAGGGGCGGCAGGGCTTAACAATGAGCAGTTCTTC
cdr3_aa: CASSLASGAAGLNNEQFF

j_call: TRBJ2-5
d_call: NA
clone_size: NA
v_call: TRBV29-1
cdr3_nt: TGCAGCGCCGCCGGGAGTCCACAAGAGACCCAGTACTTC
cdr3_aa: CSAAGSPQETQYF

j_call: TRBJ2-3
d_call: TRBD1
clone_size: NA
v_call: TRBV27
cdr3_nt: TGTGCCAGCAGGGGGACAGGGGTTTCAGATACGCAGTATTTT
cdr3_aa: CASRGTGVSDTQYF

j_call: TRBJ2-4
d_call: TRBD1
clone_size: NA
v_call: TRBV7-9
cdr3_nt: TGTGCCAGCAGCTATGACAGGGGTGGTACCAAAAACATTCAGTACTTC
cdr3_aa: CASSYDRGGTKNIQYF

j_call: TRBJ2-7
d_call: TRBD2
clone_size: NA
v_call: TRBV7-2
cdr3_nt: TGTGCCAGCAGCTTTCCGACTAGCGGGAGAGAAGAGCAGTACTTC
cdr3_aa: CASSFPTSGREEQYF

j_call: TRBJ1-1
d_call: NA
clone_size: NA
v_call: TRBV13
cdr3_nt: TGTGCCAGCAGCCCAAGGATATCCATGAACACTGAAGCTTTCTTT
cdr3_aa: CASSPRISMNTEAFF

j_call: TRBJ2-7
d_call: TRBD2
clone_size: NA
v_call: TRBV4-3
cdr3_nt: TGCGCCAGCAGCCAGACTAGCGGGACCTACGAGCAGTACTTC
cdr3_aa: CASSQTSGTYEQYF

j_call: TRBJ2-5
d_call: NA
clone_size: NA
v_call: TRBV19
cdr3_nt: TGTGCCAGTAGTAGTGCGGCGGCGGAGACCCAGTACTTC
cdr3_aa: CASSSAAAETQYF

j_call: TRBJ2-2
d_call: NA
clone_size: NA
v_call: TRBV7-8
cdr3_nt: TGTGCCACCCCAGTAAGAGGCGGGGAGCTGTTTTTT
cdr3_aa: CATPVRGGELFF

j_call: TRBJ1-1
d_call: NA
clone_size: NA
v_call: TRBV11-2
cdr3_nt: TGTGCCAGCAGCTCCGGACAGAGCTCGTGGAAAACTGAAGCTTTCTTT
cdr3_aa: CASSSGQSSWKTEAFF

j_call: TRBJ2-1
d_call: TRBD2
clone_size: NA
v_call: TRBV5-4
cdr3_nt: TGTGCCAGCAGCTTGAGGGGCACTAGCGGAAATTTCGAGCAGTTCTTC
cdr3_aa: CASSLRGTSGNFEQFF

j_call: TRBJ2-6
d_call: TRBD1
clone_size: few
v_call: TRBV5-4
cdr3_nt: TGTGCCGCGACAGGGGAGTACTCTGGGGCCAACGTCCTGACTTTC
cdr3_aa: CAATGEYSGANVLTF

j_call: TRBJ1-5
d_call: NA
clone_size: NA
v_call: TRBV27
cdr3_nt: TGTGCCAGCAGTGGGAAGGATCAGCCCCAGCATTTT
cdr3_aa: CASSGKDQPQHF

j_call: TRBJ1-2
d_call: NA
clone_size: NA
v_call: TRBV28
cdr3_nt: TGTGCCAGCAGTTTCGACCGGGGCTACACCTTC
cdr3_aa: CASSFDRGYTF

j_call: TRBJ2-2
d_call: NA
clone_size: NA
v_call: TRBV4-3
cdr3_nt: TGCGCCAGCAGCCAAGATTCGGGGGTGCCCGGGGAGCTGTTTTTT
cdr3_aa: CASSQDSGVPGELFF

j_call: TRBJ1-5
d_call: NA
clone_size: few
v_call: TRBV12-5
cdr3_nt: TGTGCTAGTGGTTTGGACAATCAGCCCCAGCATTTT
cdr3_aa: CASGLDNQPQHF

j_call: TRBJ2-2
d_call: TRBD2
clone_size: NA
v_call: TRBV5-1
cdr3_nt: TGCGCCAGCAGCTGGGGGGGACTAGCAAGCGGGGAGCTGTTTTTT
cdr3_aa: CASSWGGLASGELFF

j_call: TRBJ2-2
d_call: TRBD2
clone_size: NA
v_call: TRBV29-1
cdr3_nt: TGCAGCGTTGCAGCGGGAGTGATCGGGGAGCTGTTTTTT
cdr3_aa: CSVAAGVIGELFF

j_call: TRBJ2-7
d_call: NA
clone_size: once
v_call: TRBV5-1
cdr3_nt: TGCGCCAGCAGCTTCTCTCCGAGGTCCTACGAGCAGTACTTC
cdr3_aa: CASSFSPRSYEQYF

j_call: TRBJ1-2
d_call: NA
clone_size: NA
v_call: TRBV6-6
cdr3_nt: TGTGCCAGCAGACGGGACGAGTATGGCTACACCTTC
cdr3_aa: CASRRDEYGYTF

j_call: TRBJ2-1
d_call: NA
clone_size: NA
v_call: TRBV5-1
cdr3_nt: TGCGCCAGCAGCTTGGGGTCAACTTGGAGCTCCTACAATGAGCAGTTCTTC
cdr3_aa: CASSLGSTWSSYNEQFF

j_call: TRBJ2-5
d_call: NA
clone_size: once
v_call: TRBV7-7
cdr3_nt: TGTGCTAGCAGCCACGGAGGGCAAGAGACCCAGTACTTC
cdr3_aa: CASSHGGQETQYF

j_call: TRBJ1-5
d_call: TRBD1
clone_size: NA
v_call: TRBV2
cdr3_nt: TGTGCCAGCCTCGGACAGGGGGCAAGGGATCAGCCCCAGCATTTT
cdr3_aa: CASLGQGARDQPQHF

j_call: TRBJ2-7
d_call: NA
clone_size: NA
v_call: TRBV5-1
cdr3_nt: TGCGCCAGCATCCCGACGGAGGGGGCCTCCTACGAGCAGTACTTC
cdr3_aa: CASIPTEGASYEQYF

j_call: TRBJ1-6
d_call: NA
clone_size: NA
v_call: TRBV27
cdr3_nt: TGTGCCAGCAGAGTTTCTGAGGGGTCACCCCTCCACTTT
cdr3_aa: CASRVSEGSPLHF

j_call: TRBJ1-1
d_call: NA
clone_size: once
v_call: TRBV7-2
cdr3_nt: TGTGCCAGCAGCTTAGGGGGTCCTCAGGGGTACACTGAAGCTTTCTTT
cdr3_aa: CASSLGGPQGYTEAFF

j_call: TRBJ2-2
d_call: TRBD2
clone_size: NA
v_call: TRBV4-3
cdr3_nt: TGCGCCAGCAGCGAGACTAGCGGGAGGCGGTCCGGGGAGCTGTTTTTT
cdr3_aa: CASSETSGRRSGELFF

j_call: TRBJ2-7
d_call: TRBD2
clone_size: NA
v_call: TRBV7-8
cdr3_nt: TGTGCCAGCAGCCCTAGCGGGTACTCCTACGAGCAGTACTTC
cdr3_aa: CASSPSGYSYEQYF

j_call: TRBJ2-5
d_call: NA
clone_size: once
v_call: TRBV5-1
cdr3_nt: TGCGCCAGCAGAATTGGTGGAGGAGAGACCCAGTACTTC
cdr3_aa: CASRIGGGETQYF

j_call: TRBJ2-7
d_call: NA
clone_size: NA
v_call: TRBV18
cdr3_nt: TGTGCCAGCTCACCACCCCGTCGGGGCGAGCAGTACTTC
cdr3_aa: CASSPPRRGEQYF

j_call: TRBJ1-4
d_call: NA
clone_size: NA
v_call: TRBV2
cdr3_nt: TGTGCCGTCCGAAGGAGACAACCGAATGAAAAACTGTTTTTT
cdr3_aa: CAVRRRQPNEKLFF

j_call: TRBJ2-3
d_call: NA
clone_size: NA
v_call: TRBV19
cdr3_nt: TGTGCCAGTAGTCTCACAGATACGCAGTATTTT
cdr3_aa: CASSLTDTQYF

j_call: TRBJ2-2
d_call: TRBD1
clone_size: NA
v_call: TRBV19
cdr3_nt: TGTGCCAGTAGGTTGGGACAGGCGAACACCGGGGAGCTGTTTTTT
cdr3_aa: CASRLGQANTGELFF

j_call: TRBJ2-1
d_call: NA
clone_size: NA
v_call: TRBV5-1
cdr3_nt: TGCGCCAGCAGCTTGGGTTTCGATGAGCAGTTCTTC
cdr3_aa: CASSLGFDEQFF

j_call: TRBJ2-3
d_call: TRBD2
clone_size: NA
v_call: TRBV19
cdr3_nt: TGTGCCAGTAGTACGGGACTAGCGGGATGGGTGGTTTATGCTATAAGCACAGATACGCAGTATTTT
cdr3_aa: CASSTGLAGWVVYAISTDTQYF